These 30 T cell receptor beta chains share one sample of origin, sequenced in a study of CD8+CD57+ T cells in acquired aplastic anemia. CDR3 and TCR beta VDJ profiling relied on genomic DNA as the template. Using its own MiXCR run on the reads, TCRdb lists one record per CDR3 protein. The table lists 120,000 or so distinct CDR3 sequences, approximately 40% of them singletons. Patients chosen for sequencing had CD8+CD57+ cells that had expanded, as shown by flow cytometry. The sample consisted of sorted CD4+, CD8+, or CD8+CD57+ T cells (not recorded which) from PBMCs. These TCRs come from a human donor with aplastic anemia.

Ten or more counts support this clonotype. V and J are TRBV28 and TRBJ1-6, with 7 bases identical to TRBD1. The CDR3 runs to 15 residues. J lost 0 bases, V lost 4 bases, and 0 bases had no gene match. Per germline, CDR1 MDHEN and CDR2 SYDVKM. The CDR3 coding sequence is TGTGCCAGCAGTTACAGGGGCTCCTATAATTCACCCCTCCACTTT. Translating it yields CASSYRGSYNSPLHF.

This clonotype was found a few times. The CDR3 bases are TGCGCCAGCAGCTTGGTCTGGCAGGGGGCTGGCGGGGAGCTGTTTTTT. Protein sequence: CASSLVWQGAGGELFF. The rearrangement links TRBV5-1 to TRBJ2-2, with TRBD1 matching over 8 bases. J was trimmed by 7 bases and V by 0 bases; bases with no gene match: 8. The CDR3 contains 16 residues. The germline V gene encodes CDR1 SGHRS and CDR2 YFSETQ. The full variable domain, with the rest looked up from reference TRBV5-1 and TRBJ2-2, is KAGVTQTPRYLIKTRGQQVTLSCSPISGHRSVSWYQQTPGQGLQFLFEYFSETQRNKGNFPGRFSGRQFSNSRSEMNVSTLELGDSALYLCASSLVWQGAGGELFFGEGSRLTVL.

The J gene is TRBJ1-6, the V gene TRBV7-4; 7 positions match TRBD1. The CDR3 sequence is 13 residues long. Germline-derived CDR1 and CDR2 are SGHVT and SQSDAQ. The trim removed 6 bases at V and 8 bases at J, leaving 4 bases unmatched. The CDR3 DNA sequence: TGTGCCAGCAGGTCTACAGGGGATTCACCCCTCCACTTT. Translated, it gives CASRSTGDSPLHF. Together with reference TRBV7-4 and TRBJ1-6, the CDR3 gives the full variable domain: GAGVSQSPRYKVAKRGRDVALRCDSISGHVTLYWYRQTLGQGSEVLTYSQSDAQRDKSGRPSGRFSAERPERSVSTLKIQRTEQGDSAVYLCASRSTGDSPLHFGNGTRLTVT.

This rearrangement joins TRBV15 to TRBJ2-1, with D possibly TRBD1 on 5 matching bases. V dropped 3 bases and J dropped 5 bases, with 11 bases sitting between them. The germline V gene encodes CDR1 LNHNV and CDR2 YYDKDF (reference sequence). There are 14 residues in the CDR3. The CDR3 sequence: CATSRKGPNNEQFF. DNA for the CDR3: TGTGCCACCAGCAGGAAGGGGCCTAACAATGAGCAGTTCTTC.

The gene calls are TRBV10-2 and TRBJ1-6; 8 positions match TRBD1. The V gene's germline CDR1 is WSHSY and CDR2 SAAADI. The CDR3 loop spans 16 amino acids. With 2 bases clipped from V and 5 bases from J, the junction kept 5 bases outside the gene matches. CDR3 loop: CASSEAPGQDNSPLHF. DNA for the CDR3: TGCGCCAGCAGTGAGGCCCCGGGACAGGATAATTCACCCCTCCACTTT.

The J gene is TRBJ2-5, the V gene TRBV7-6; no firm D call. The CDR3 is made up of 15 amino acids. Trimming pared 5 bases from V and 0 bases from J, leaving 13 bases between. Germline V CDR1 and CDR2: SGHVS, FNYEAQ. DNA for the CDR3: TGTGCCAGCAGCCTTCGATCGATGTACCAAGAGACCCAGTACTTC. It yields the protein CASSLRSMYQETQYF.

As for this clonotype: Without the conserved terminal phenylalanine or tryptophan, this CDR3 likely stems from a read error. The limits of the CDR3 on the DNA are not certain, so only TCRdb's listed CDR3 is given. V is TRBV10-3 and J is TRBJ2-6. Germline assignment: CDR1 ENHRY and CDR2 SYGVKD. 17 amino acids form the CDR3, both terminal residues included. The CDR3 is CAISESILGSGANVLKI.

This clonotype appeared many times. The gene calls are TRBV7-2 and TRBJ1-3; no clear D. The CDR3 sequence is 18 residues long. V was shortened by 0 bases and J by 0 bases, with 15 bases between the two germline ends. Germline-derived CDR1 and CDR2 are SGHTA and FQGNSA. This CDR3 reads CASSLATWVRTSGNTIYF. The CDR3 DNA reads TGTGCCAGCAGCTTAGCTACGTGGGTCCGGACCTCTGGAAACACCATATATTTT.

The DNA of the CDR3 is TGCAGTGCTGCTCAGACTAGCGGGGGGGTTTGGGAGACCCAGTACTTC. Translating it yields CSAAQTSGGVWETQYF. The chain joins TRBV20-1 to TRBJ2-5, with TRBD2 matching 14 bases. Germline V lookup: CDR1 DFQATT, CDR2 SNEGSKA (reference sequence). J was trimmed by 5 bases and V by 5 bases; bases with no gene match: 10. CDR3 length equals 16 residues.

The V gene is TRBV20-1, the J gene TRBJ2-5, with no clear D. Between the trimmed V and J ends, which lost 3 bases and 4 bases, there was a span of 12 bases. Germline-derived CDR1 and CDR2 are DFQATT and SNEGSKA (reference sequence). This CDR3 is built from 13 residues. CDR3 in amino acids: CSASSSPGETQYF. The DNA for the CDR3 is TGCAGTGCTAGCTCATCGCCGGGAGAGACCCAGTACTTC.

The chain joins TRBV2 to TRBJ1-6; 7 bases map to TRBD1. CDR3 size: 14 residues. The J segment lost 9 bases and the V segment lost 6 bases, leaving 8 bases of the junction unmatched. Germline V gene lookup returns CDR1 SNHLY and CDR2 FYNNEI. Here the CDR3 reads CASRRQGGTSPLHF. CDR3 coding DNA: TGTGCCAGCAGGAGACAGGGTGGCACTTCACCCCTCCACTTT.

This clonotype was observed at least ten times. The chain has TRBV19 and TRBJ1-4, with D possibly being TRBD1 (5 bases). The germline V gene has CDR1 LNHDA and CDR2 SQIVND (reference sequence). This CDR3 has 15 amino acids. The V end was cut by 6 bases, the J end by 3 bases, with 14 bases between. This CDR3 reads CASSQGGGANEKLFF. CDR3 DNA: TGTGCCAGTAGCCAGGGAGGAGGGGCTAATGAAAAACTGTTTTTT. The entire variable domain, with the rest obtained from reference TRBV19 and TRBJ1-4, is as follows: DGGITQSPKYLFRKEGQNVTLSCEQNLNHDAMYWYRQDPGQGLRLIYYSQIVNDFQKGDIAEGYSVSREKKESFPLTVTSAQKNPTAFYLCASSQGGGANEKLFFGSGTQLSVL.

J is TRBJ1-1 and V is TRBV29-1; D unresolved. Trimming stripped 6 bases from V and 1 base from J, with 9 bases between. This CDR3 comprises 12 residues. From germline, CDR1 is SQVTM and CDR2 ANQGSEA. CDR3 in amino acids: CSVSYANTEAFF. In DNA form, the CDR3 reads TGCAGCGTGTCATATGCGAACACTGAAGCTTTCTTT.

This clonotype was counted once. V gene TRBV2 combines with J gene TRBJ2-1; D gene unclear. V gave up 1 base and J gave up 4 bases, with 5 bases separating them. The CDR3 length is 13 residues. The germline V gene has CDR1 SNHLY and CDR2 FYNNEI. In DNA, the CDR3 is TGTGCCAGCAGTGAAGACGGATACAATGAGCAGTTCTTC. Its translation is CASSEDGYNEQFF. Complete variable domain (other parts from reference TRBV2 and TRBJ2-1): EPEVTQTPSHQVTQMGQEVILRCVPISNHLYFYWYRQILGQKVEFLVSFYNNEISEKSEIFDDQFSVERPDGSNFTLKIRSTKLEDSAMYFCASSEDGYNEQFFGPGTRLTVL.

Turning to this clonotype: A much larger clonotype is one base distant, so this may be a read error. CDR3 in DNA: TGTGCCAGCAGCCGAGATAATCTGCCTAGCAGTGAGCAGTTCTTC. As protein: CASSRDNLPSSEQFF. The chain uses TRBV14 and TRBJ2-1; a possible D gene is TRBD2 (5 bases). Germline V gives CDR1 SGHDN, CDR2 FVKESK. Trimming shortened V by 4 bases and J by 9 bases, and 19 bases separated the two germline ends. The CDR3 length is 15 residues.

The rearrangement links TRBV2 to TRBJ1-5; TRBD1 matches at 11 bases. This CDR3 is built from 15 residues. V trimming: 6 bases; J trimming: 5 bases; junction bases outside the gene matches: 6. The germline V gene encodes CDR1 SNHLY and CDR2 FYNNEI. The CDR3 bases are TGTGCCAGCAGCCCGGGACAGGGGGGTCATCAGCCCCAGCATTTT. This encodes CASSPGQGGHQPQHF. The variable domain in full, completed from reference TRBV2 and TRBJ1-5, reads EPEVTQTPSHQVTQMGQEVILRCVPISNHLYFYWYRQILGQKVEFLVSFYNNEISEKSEIFDDQFSVERPDGSNFTLKIRSTKLEDSAMYFCASSPGQGGHQPQHFGDGTRLSIL.

Ten or more counts support this clonotype. This chain connects TRBV19 to TRBJ2-2; D gene uncertain. Trimming removed 1 base from V and 1 base from J, with 10 bases in between. The germline V gene encodes CDR1 LNHDA and CDR2 SQIVND (reference sequence). This CDR3 has 16 amino acids. This chain's CDR3 is CASSIVVLMNTGELFF. As DNA, the CDR3 is TGTGCCAGTAGTATAGTGGTACTTATGAACACCGGGGAGCTGTTTTTT.

A remark on this clonotype: With a much larger clone just one base away, this may be a read error. The chain has TRBV5-1 and TRBJ1-1; D is undetermined. V was cut by 0 bases and J by 4 bases, with 19 bases left in between. The CDR3 is made up of 17 amino acids. Germline-derived CDR1 and CDR2 are SGHRS and YFSETQ. The CDR3 DNA reads as TGCGCCAGCAGCTTGGAGACAAGGTCCGGGGTTGGCACTGAAGCTTTCTTT. It yields the protein CASSLETRSGVGTEAFF.

There are many counts of this clonotype. The rearrangement uses TRBV30 and TRBJ1-1; D is uncertain. This CDR3 is built from 12 residues. V was shortened by 2 bases and J by 4 bases, with 8 bases between the two germline ends. Looked up from germline, CDR1 is GTSNPN and CDR2 is SVGIG (reference sequence). CDR3 region: CAWSRAVTEAFF. The DNA of the CDR3 is TGTGCCTGGAGTCGGGCAGTCACTGAAGCTTTCTTT.

This clonotype was recorded a few times. The V gene is TRBV4-1, the J gene TRBJ1-1, with a tentative D call TRBD1 (5 bases). Germline V gives CDR1 MGHRA, CDR2 YSYEKL. The CDR3 is made up of 16 amino acids. Trimming left V 1 base short and J 4 bases short, with 16 bases between. CDR3 in amino acids: CASSQAGGREGTEAFF. The CDR3 DNA reads as TGCGCCAGCAGCCAAGCAGGAGGCAGGGAGGGCACTGAAGCTTTCTTT.

This clonotype showed up many times. V and J are TRBV3-1 and TRBJ1-5; D is unresolved. CDR1 LGHDT and CDR2 YNNKEL come from the germline V gene (reference sequence). This CDR3 has 14 amino acids. The ends were cut back, 4 bases at V and 3 bases at J, with 10 bases in the middle. As DNA, the CDR3 is TGTGCCAGCAGCCCCGGACTGTCCAATCAGCCCCAGCATTTT. It is translated as CASSPGLSNQPQHF.

The CDR3 is CASSLGATKYEQYF. The CDR3 bases are TGTGCCAGCAGCTTGGGGGCGACAAAATACGAGCAGTACTTC. The rearrangement links TRBV5-6 to TRBJ2-7; no clear D gene. CDR3 length equals 14 residues. V dropped 0 bases and J dropped 4 bases, with 11 bases sitting between them. Germline values: CDR1 SGHDT, CDR2 YYEEEE.

This clonotype was recorded many times. The chain is built from TRBV11-3 and TRBJ2-3; tentative D call: TRBD2 (5 bases). CDR1 and CDR2 from the germline V gene are SGHNT and YENEEA. The CDR3 runs to 14 residues. Trimming stripped 0 bases from V and 5 bases from J, with 9 bases between. The CDR3 DNA is TGTGCCAGCAGCTTAGAACTAGGTCTAGATACGCAGTATTTT. This codes for CASSLELGLDTQYF. Supplemented by reference TRBV11-3 and TRBJ2-3, the full variable domain reads EAGVVQSPRYKIIEKKQPVAFWCNPISGHNTLYWYLQNLGQGPELLIRYENEEAVDDSQLPKDRFSAERLKGVDSTLKIQPAELGDSAVYLCASSLELGLDTQYFGPGTRLTVL.

This clonotype was recorded at least ten times. This chain connects TRBV6-5 to TRBJ1-5; no clear D. Looked up from germline, CDR1 is MNHEY and CDR2 is SVGAGI. The CDR3 sequence is 15 residues long. V was pared by 0 bases and J by 4 bases, with 10 bases between. The CDR3 nucleotides are TGTGCCAGCAGTTACTCCAAGTGGGGTAATCAGCCCCAGCATTTT. Translated: CASSYSKWGNQPQHF.

This clonotype was counted only a few times. The chain recombines TRBV4-2 with TRBJ1-1; tentatively, D is TRBD1 (5 bases). V was pared by 5 bases and J by 0 bases, with 13 bases between. Per germline, CDR1 LGHNA and CDR2 YNFKEQ. The CDR3 is made up of 15 amino acids. The CDR3 sequence: CASSSGGDLNTEAFF. The CDR3 DNA follows: TGTGCCAGCAGCTCAGGAGGGGACTTGAACACTGAAGCTTTCTTT.

This clonotype was observed many times. The chain joins TRBV19 to TRBJ2-1; D ambiguous. V was shortened by 5 bases and J by 5 bases, with 16 bases between the two germline ends. Germline loops: CDR1 LNHDA, CDR2 SQIVND (reference sequence). CDR3 length equals 15 residues. The DNA for the CDR3 is TGTGCCAGTAGTCCAAGAAGAGCATCCAACAATGAGCAGTTCTTC. Protein product: CASSPRRASNNEQFF.

This clonotype appeared many times. This sequence joins TRBV19 and TRBJ2-3; 14 bases match TRBD2. Germline loops: CDR1 LNHDA, CDR2 SQIVND (reference sequence). This CDR3 has 16 amino acids. With 3 bases clipped from V and 7 bases from J, the junction kept 6 bases outside the gene matches. CDR3: CASSMGRLAGGNTQYF. The CDR3 DNA follows: TGTGCCAGTAGTATGGGGCGACTAGCGGGAGGGAATACGCAGTATTTT.

At least ten counts were recorded for this clonotype. The V gene is TRBV20-1, the J gene TRBJ2-7; tentatively, D is TRBD1 (6 bases). The CDR3 is 11 amino acids. Germline loops: CDR1 DFQATT, CDR2 SNEGSKA (reference sequence). The V end lost 5 bases, the J end lost 5 bases, and 10 bases lay between the germline ends. The CDR3 DNA reads as TGCAGTGCTCTTTACAGGGACGAGCAGTACTTC. Encoded protein: CSALYRDEQYF.

Worth noting for this clonotype: With a much larger clone just one base away, this may be a read error. Because it lacks the conserved phenylalanine or tryptophan at the end, this CDR3 is likely a read error. The chain carries TRBV9 and TRBJ1-1; 12 bases agree with TRBD1. The CDR3 extends over 15 amino acids. Germline-derived CDR1 and CDR2 are SGDLS and YYNGEE. Trimming removed 3 bases from V and 8 bases from J; junction bases left unmatched: 8. As DNA, the CDR3 is TGTGCCAGCAGCGCTACCGGGACAGGGGGCCCCGAAGCTTTCTCT. Translation: CASSATGTGGPEAFS.

J is TRBJ1-2 and V is TRBV6-1; TRBD1 aligns across 7 bases. V shed 7 bases, J shed 6 bases, and the junction held 5 bases outside the gene matches. The CDR3 has 12 residues. In germline, CDR1 is MNHNS, CDR2 SASEGT. The DNA for the CDR3 is TGTGCCAGCATGGCAGGGGGAGATGGCTACACCTTC. Translation: CASMAGGDGYTF.